Following are 10 T cell receptor beta chains from one sample sequenced in a study of blood T cell repertoires in COVID-19 (dated by TCRdb to 2019 to 2021). The library was generated by the immunoSEQ multiplex PCR assay. In TCRdb, the immuneACCESS table is reduced to in-frame sequences with V and J assigned. These tables do not hold every clone; where another copy was compared, an unresolved V gene accounts for under half, and the others remain unexplained. Here the sample has about 210,000 clones; approximately 91% occur a single time. The ten largest clonotypes hold 4.5% to 5.5% of the sample. Material: peripheral blood. All receptors derive from a woman in her thirties or forties with acute or convalescent COVID-19.

V gene TRBV18 combines with J gene TRBJ1-1; D is ambiguous. CDR1 and CDR2 from the germline V gene are KGHSH and LQKENI. The CDR3 loop spans 14 amino acids. V was clipped by 3 bases and J by 0 bases, with 8 bases between them. CDR3 bases: TGTGCCAGCTCACCCGAGGTCTTGAACACTGAAGCTTTCTTT. Translating it yields CASSPEVLNTEAFF.

The chain joins TRBV6-5 to TRBJ1-1, with 7 bases aligning to TRBD1. This CDR3 has 12 residues. After removal of 5 bases from V and 8 bases from J, the junction contained 5 bases not matched to a gene. The germline V gene has CDR1 MNHEY and CDR2 SVGAGI. The CDR3 protein is CASSRTGIEAFF. CDR3 nucleotide sequence: TGTGCCAGCAGTAGGACAGGTATCGAAGCTTTCTTT.

This sequence joins TRBV19 and TRBJ1-4, with 8 bases fitting TRBD1. V dropped 6 bases and J dropped 5; count of bases not matched to a gene: 8. The CDR3 extends over 15 amino acids. Germline values: CDR1 LNHDA, CDR2 SQIVND (reference sequence). The CDR3 is CASRSGGARNEKLFF. Written as DNA, the CDR3 is TGTGCCAGTAGGTCAGGGGGCGCGAGGAATGAAAAACTGTTTTTT. Full variable domain (rest looked up from reference TRBV19 and TRBJ1-4): DGGITQSPKYLFRKEGQNVTLSCEQNLNHDAMYWYRQDPGQGLRLIYYSQIVNDFQKGDIAEGYSVSREKKESFPLTVTSAQKNPTAFYLCASRSGGARNEKLFFGSGTQLSVL.

The chain carries TRBV2 and TRBJ2-7; D not certain. With 6 bases removed from V and 3 bases from J, the gap between germline ends came to 21 bases. Germline loops: CDR1 SNHLY, CDR2 FYNNEI. CDR3 size: 16 residues. As DNA, the CDR3 is TGTGCCAGCAGCACAACTCTAGGCGACGCTCTCTACGAGCAGTACGTC. It is translated as CASSTTLGDALYEQYV.

The count of this clone is one. The chain carries TRBV7-9 and TRBJ2-1, with no clear D. V lost 1 base, J lost 4 bases, and 5 bases lay in between. This CDR3 has 13 residues. CDR1 and CDR2 from the germline V gene are SEHNR and FQNEAQ (reference sequence). Here the CDR3 reads CASSLDAYNEQFF. CDR3 nucleotide sequence: TGTGCCAGCAGCTTAGACGCGTACAATGAGCAGTTCTTC.

This rearrangement joins TRBV3-1 (or the pseudogene TRBV3-2) to TRBJ2-3; 9 bases align to TRBD2. From germline, CDR1 is LGHDT and CDR2 YNNKEL (reference sequence). V shed 4 bases and J 2 bases; nucleotides not matched to a gene: 7. The CDR3 is 16 residues long. The CDR3 is CASSPSAGGYTDTQYF. In DNA form, the CDR3 reads TGTGCCAGCAGCCCTTCAGCGGGGGGATACACAGATACGCAGTATTTT.

V usage is TRBV9 and J usage is TRBJ1-2; TRBD1 agrees at 7 bases. Per the germline V gene, CDR1 is SGDLS and CDR2 is YYNGEE. This CDR3 has 15 amino acids. Trimming at V came to 3 bases and at J to 2 bases, leaving 7 bases not matched to a gene. As DNA, the CDR3 is TGTGCCAGCAGCGGGTACAGGGGTGCCAACTATGGCTACACCTTC. Protein product: CASSGYRGANYGYTF.

V usage is TRBV2 and J usage is TRBJ2-5; TRBD2 matches at 7 bases. From germline, CDR1 is SNHLY and CDR2 FYNNEI. V shed 7 bases and J 2 bases; nucleotides not matched to a gene: 13. This CDR3 contains 16 residues. CDR3 coding DNA: TGTGCCAGCAATGGGGGGGTCCTGGCTAATCAAGAGACCCAGTACTTC. Translated, it gives CASNGGVLANQETQYF.

The chain has TRBV29-1 and TRBJ2-1; D gene uncertain. V lost 7 bases and J lost 6, with 10 bases in between. Germline values: CDR1 SQVTM, CDR2 ANQGSEA. This CDR3 has 11 amino acids. This chain's CDR3 is CSGLSTNEQFF. The DNA of the CDR3 is TGCAGCGGGCTCAGTACCAATGAGCAGTTCTTC.

The chain combines TRBV9 with TRBJ2-5, with 13 bases identical to TRBD2. CDR3 length: 18 residues. Germline CDR1 reads SGDLS; CDR2 reads YYNGEE. Trimming took 0 bases from V and 3 from J; bases not matched to a gene: 8. CDR3 sequence: CASSVDFRGLAGKETQYF. Here the CDR3 DNA reads TGTGCCAGCAGCGTAGACTTCCGGGGACTAGCGGGGAAAGAGACCCAGTACTTC. Full variable domain (rest looked up from reference TRBV9 and TRBJ2-5): DSGVTQTPKHLITATGQRVTLRCSPRSGDLSVYWYQQSLDQGLQFLIQYYNGEERAKGNILERFSAQQFPDLHSELNLSSLELGDSALYFCASSVDFRGLAGKETQYFGPGTRLLVL.